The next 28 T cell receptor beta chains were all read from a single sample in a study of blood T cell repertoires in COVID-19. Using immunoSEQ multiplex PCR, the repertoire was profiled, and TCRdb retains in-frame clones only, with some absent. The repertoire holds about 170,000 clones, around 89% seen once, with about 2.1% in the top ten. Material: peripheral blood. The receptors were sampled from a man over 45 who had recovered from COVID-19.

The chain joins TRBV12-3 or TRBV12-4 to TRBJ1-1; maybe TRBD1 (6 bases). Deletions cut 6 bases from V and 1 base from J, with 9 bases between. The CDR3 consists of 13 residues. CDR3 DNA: TGTGCCAGCAGCCGCAGGGGGAACACTGAAGCTTTCTTT. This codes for CASSRRGNTEAFF.

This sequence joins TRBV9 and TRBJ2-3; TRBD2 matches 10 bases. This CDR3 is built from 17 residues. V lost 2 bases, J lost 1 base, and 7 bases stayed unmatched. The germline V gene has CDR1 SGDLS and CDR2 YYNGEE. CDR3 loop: CASSVEAGGPGTDTQYF. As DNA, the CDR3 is TGTGCCAGCAGCGTGGAAGCGGGAGGGCCTGGCACAGATACGCAGTATTTT.

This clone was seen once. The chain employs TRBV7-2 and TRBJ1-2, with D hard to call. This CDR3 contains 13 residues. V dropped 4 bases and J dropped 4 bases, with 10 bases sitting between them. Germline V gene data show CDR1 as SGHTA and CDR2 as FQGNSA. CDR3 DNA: TGTGCCAGCAGCTCCCAGGTGGGCTATGGCTACACCTTC. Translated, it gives CASSSQVGYGYTF. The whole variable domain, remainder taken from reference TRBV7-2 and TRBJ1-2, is GAGVSQSPSNKVTEKGKDVELRCDPISGHTALYWYRQSLGQGLEFLIYFQGNSAPDKSGLPSDRFSAERTGGSVSTLTIQRTQQEDSAVYLCASSSQVGYGYTFGSGTRLTVV.

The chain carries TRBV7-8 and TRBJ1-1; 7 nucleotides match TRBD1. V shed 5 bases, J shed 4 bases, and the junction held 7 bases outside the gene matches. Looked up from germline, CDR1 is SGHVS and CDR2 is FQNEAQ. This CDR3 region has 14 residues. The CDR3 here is CASSQQGRGTEAFF. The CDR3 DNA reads TGTGCCAGCAGCCAACAGGGGCGCGGCACTGAAGCTTTCTTT.

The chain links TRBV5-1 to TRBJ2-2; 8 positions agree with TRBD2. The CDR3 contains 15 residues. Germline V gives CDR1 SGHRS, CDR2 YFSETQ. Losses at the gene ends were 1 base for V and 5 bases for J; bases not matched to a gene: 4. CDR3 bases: TGCGCCAGCAGCTTGACTCCGGGAGGGACCGGGGAGCTGTTTTTT. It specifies CASSLTPGGTGELFF.

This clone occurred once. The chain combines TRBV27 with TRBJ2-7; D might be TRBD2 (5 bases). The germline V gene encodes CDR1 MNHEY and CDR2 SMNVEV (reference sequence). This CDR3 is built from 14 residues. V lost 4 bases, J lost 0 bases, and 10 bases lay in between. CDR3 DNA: TGTGCCAGCAGTTCGGACTTAAGCTCCTACGAGCAGTACTTC. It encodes CASSSDLSSYEQYF.

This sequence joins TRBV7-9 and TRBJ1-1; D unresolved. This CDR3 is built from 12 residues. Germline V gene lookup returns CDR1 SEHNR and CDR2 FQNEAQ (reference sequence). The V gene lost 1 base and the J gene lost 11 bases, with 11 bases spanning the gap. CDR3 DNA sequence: TGTGCCAGCAGCTTAGGGCCCCTAGATGCTTTCTTT. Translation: CASSLGPLDAFF.

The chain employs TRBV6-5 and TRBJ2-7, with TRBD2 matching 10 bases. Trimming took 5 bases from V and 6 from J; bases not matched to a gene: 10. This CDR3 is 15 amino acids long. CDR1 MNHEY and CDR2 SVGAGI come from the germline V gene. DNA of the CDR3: TGTGCCAGCAGTCTCCAGCGGGGGGGGCCATCCGAGCAGTACTTC. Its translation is CASSLQRGGPSEQYF.

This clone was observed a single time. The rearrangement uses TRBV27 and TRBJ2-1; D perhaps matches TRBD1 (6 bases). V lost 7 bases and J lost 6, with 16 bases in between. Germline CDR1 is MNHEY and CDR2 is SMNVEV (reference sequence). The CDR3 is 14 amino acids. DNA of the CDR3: TGTGCCAGCACCCTACAGGGAAGCGGCAATGAGCAGTTCTTC. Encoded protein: CASTLQGSGNEQFF.

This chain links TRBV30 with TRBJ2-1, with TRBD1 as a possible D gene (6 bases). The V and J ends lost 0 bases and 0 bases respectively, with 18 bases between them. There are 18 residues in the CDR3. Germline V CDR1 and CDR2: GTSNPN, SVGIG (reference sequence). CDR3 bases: TGTGCCTGGAGTGTACGCCGACAGGCCTTACGCTCCTACAATGAGCAGTTCTTC. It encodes CAWSVRRQALRSYNEQFF.

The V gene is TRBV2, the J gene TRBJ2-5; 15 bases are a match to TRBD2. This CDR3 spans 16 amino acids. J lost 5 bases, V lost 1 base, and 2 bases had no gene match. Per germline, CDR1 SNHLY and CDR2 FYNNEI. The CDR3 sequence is CASSEGTSGRGETQYF. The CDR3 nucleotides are TGTGCCAGCAGTGAAGGGACTAGCGGGAGGGGGGAGACCCAGTACTTC.

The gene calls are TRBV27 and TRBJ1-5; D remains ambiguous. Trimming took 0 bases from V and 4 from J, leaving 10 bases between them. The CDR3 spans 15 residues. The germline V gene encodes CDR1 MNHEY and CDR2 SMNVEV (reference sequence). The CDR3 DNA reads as TGTGCCAGCAGTTTATCGGCTGATTATAATCAGCCCCAGCATTTT. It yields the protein CASSLSADYNQPQHF.

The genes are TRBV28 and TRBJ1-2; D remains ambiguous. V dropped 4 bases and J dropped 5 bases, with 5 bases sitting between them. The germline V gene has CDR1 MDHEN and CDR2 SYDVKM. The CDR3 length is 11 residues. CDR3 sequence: CASSSTYGYTF. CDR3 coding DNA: TGTGCCAGCAGTTCCACATATGGCTACACCTTC.

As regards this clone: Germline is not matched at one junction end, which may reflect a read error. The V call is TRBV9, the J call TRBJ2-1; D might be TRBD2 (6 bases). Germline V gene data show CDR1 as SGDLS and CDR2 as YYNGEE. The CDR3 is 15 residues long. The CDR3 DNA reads TGTGCCAGCAGCGACGATCCCGGGACTTACAGTGAGCAGTTCTTC. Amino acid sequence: CASSDDPGTYSEQFF.

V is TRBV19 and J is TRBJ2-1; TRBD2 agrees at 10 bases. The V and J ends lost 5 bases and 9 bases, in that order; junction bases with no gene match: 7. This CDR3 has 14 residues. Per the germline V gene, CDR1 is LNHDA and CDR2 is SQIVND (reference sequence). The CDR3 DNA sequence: TGTGCCAGTAGTTCCCTAGCGGGAGACCGTGAGCAGTTCTTC. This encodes CASSSLAGDREQFF.

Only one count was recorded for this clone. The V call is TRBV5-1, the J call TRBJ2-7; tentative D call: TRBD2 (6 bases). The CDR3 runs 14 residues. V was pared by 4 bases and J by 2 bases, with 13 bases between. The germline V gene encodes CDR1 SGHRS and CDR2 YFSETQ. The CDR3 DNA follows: TGCGCCAGCAGCGGGAAAGCGGGCACCTACGAGCAGTACTTC. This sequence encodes CASSGKAGTYEQYF. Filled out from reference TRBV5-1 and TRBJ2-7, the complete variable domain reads KAGVTQTPRYLIKTRGQQVTLSCSPISGHRSVSWYQQTPGQGLQFLFEYFSETQRNKGNFPGRFSGRQFSNSRSEMNVSTLELGDSALYLCASSGKAGTYEQYFGPGTRLTVT.

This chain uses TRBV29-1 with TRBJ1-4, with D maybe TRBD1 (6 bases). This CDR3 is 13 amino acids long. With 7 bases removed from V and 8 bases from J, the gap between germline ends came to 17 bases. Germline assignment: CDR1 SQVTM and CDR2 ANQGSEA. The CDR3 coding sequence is TGCAGCGCGGCCCGGGACAAGTGGGAAAAACTGTTTTTT. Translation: CSAARDKWEKLFF.

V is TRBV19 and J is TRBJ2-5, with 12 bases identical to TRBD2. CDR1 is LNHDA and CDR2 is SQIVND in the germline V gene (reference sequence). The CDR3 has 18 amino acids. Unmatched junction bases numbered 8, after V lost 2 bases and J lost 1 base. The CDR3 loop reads CASSIMSGTSGSQETQYF. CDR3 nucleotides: TGTGCCAGTAGTATAATGAGTGGGACTAGCGGGTCCCAAGAGACCCAGTACTTC. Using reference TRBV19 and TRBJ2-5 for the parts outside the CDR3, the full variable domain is DGGITQSPKYLFRKEGQNVTLSCEQNLNHDAMYWYRQDPGQGLRLIYYSQIVNDFQKGDIAEGYSVSREKKESFPLTVTSAQKNPTAFYLCASSIMSGTSGSQETQYFGPGTRLLVL.

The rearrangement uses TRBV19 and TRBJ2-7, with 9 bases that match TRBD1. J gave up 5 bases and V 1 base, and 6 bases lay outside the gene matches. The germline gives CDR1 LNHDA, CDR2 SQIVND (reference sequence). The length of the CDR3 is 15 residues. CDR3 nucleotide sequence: TGTGCCAGTAGTATAGGGACAGGGGAAGTGAACGAGCAGTACTTC. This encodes CASSIGTGEVNEQYF.

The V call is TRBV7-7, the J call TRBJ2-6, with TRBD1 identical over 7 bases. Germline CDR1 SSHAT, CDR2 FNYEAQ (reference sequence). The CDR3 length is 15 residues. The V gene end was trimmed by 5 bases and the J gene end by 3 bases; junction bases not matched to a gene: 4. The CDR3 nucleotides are TGTGCCAGCAGCCCGGCAGGGGGTGGGGCCAACGTCCTGACTTTC. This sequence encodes CASSPAGGGANVLTF.

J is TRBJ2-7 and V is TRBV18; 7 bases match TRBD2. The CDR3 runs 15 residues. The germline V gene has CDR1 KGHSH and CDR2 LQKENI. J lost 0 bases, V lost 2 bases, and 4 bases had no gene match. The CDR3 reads CASSPGQRGSYEQYF. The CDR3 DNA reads TGTGCCAGCTCACCAGGGCAGCGGGGCTCCTACGAGCAGTACTTC.

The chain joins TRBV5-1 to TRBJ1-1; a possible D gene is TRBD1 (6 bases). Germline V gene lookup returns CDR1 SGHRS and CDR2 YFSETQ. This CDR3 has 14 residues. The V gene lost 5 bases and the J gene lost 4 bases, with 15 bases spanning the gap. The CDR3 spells CASRPQGPSTEAFF. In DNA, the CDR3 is TGCGCCAGCAGGCCCCAGGGGCCCAGCACTGAAGCTTTCTTT.

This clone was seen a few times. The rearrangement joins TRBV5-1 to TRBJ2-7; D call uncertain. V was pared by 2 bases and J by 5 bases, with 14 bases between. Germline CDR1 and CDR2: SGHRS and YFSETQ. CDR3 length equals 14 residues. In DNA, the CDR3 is TGCGCCAGCAGCTTAAGTCAAACAGAGCACGAGCAGTACTTC. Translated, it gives CASSLSQTEHEQYF.

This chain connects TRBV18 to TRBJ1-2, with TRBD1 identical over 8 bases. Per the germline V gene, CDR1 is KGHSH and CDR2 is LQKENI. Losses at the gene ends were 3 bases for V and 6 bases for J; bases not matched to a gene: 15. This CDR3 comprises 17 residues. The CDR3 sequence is CASSPYGQGPIEDGYTF. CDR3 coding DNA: TGTGCCAGCTCACCGTATGGACAGGGACCGATCGAAGATGGCTACACCTTC. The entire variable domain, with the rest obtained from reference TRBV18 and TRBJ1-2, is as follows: NAGVMQNPRHLVRRRGQEARLRCSPMKGHSHVYWYRQLPEEGLKFMVYLQKENIIDESGMPKERFSAEFPKEGPSILRIQQVVRGDSAAYFCASSPYGQGPIEDGYTFGSGTRLTVV.

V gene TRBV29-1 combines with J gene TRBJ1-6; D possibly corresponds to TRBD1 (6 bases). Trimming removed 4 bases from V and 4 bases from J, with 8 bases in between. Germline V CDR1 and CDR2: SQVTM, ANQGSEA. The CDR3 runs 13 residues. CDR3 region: CSVGTDYNSPLHF. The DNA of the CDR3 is TGCAGCGTTGGGACAGATTATAATTCACCCCTCCACTTT.

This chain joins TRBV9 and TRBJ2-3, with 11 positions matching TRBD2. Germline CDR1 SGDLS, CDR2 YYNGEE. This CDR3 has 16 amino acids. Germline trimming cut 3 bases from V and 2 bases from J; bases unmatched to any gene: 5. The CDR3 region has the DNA TGTGCCAGCAGCGAGGGACTAGCGGACTCCACAGATACGCAGTATTTT. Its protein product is CASSEGLADSTDTQYF.

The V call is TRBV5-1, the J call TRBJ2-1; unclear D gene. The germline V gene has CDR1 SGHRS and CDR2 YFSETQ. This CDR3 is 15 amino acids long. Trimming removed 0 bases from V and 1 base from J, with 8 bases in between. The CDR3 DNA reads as TGCGCCAGCAGCTTGGCTCTCCGGTCCTACAATGAGCAGTTCTTC. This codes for CASSLALRSYNEQFF.

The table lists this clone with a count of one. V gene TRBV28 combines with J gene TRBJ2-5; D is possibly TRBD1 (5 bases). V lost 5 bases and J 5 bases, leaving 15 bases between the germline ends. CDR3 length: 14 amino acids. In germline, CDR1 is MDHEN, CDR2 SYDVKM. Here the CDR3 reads CASSPPRVFETQYF. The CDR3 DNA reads TGTGCCAGCAGTCCGCCCAGGGTTTTCGAGACCCAGTACTTC.